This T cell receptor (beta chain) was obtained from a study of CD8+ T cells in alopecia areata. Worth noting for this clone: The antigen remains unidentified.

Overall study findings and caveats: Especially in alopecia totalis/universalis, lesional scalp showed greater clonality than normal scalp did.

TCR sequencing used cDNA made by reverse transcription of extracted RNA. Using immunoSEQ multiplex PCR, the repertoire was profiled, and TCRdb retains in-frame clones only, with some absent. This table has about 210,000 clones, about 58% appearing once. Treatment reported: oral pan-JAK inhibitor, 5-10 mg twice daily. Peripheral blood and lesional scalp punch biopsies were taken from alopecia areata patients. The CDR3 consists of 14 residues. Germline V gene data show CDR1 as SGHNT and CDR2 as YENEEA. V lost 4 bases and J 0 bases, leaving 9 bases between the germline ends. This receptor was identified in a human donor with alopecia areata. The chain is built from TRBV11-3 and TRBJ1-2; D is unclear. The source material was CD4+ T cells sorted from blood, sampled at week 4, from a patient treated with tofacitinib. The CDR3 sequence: CASSSLGANYGYTF. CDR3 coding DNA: TGTGCCAGCAGCTCCCTCGGCGCTAACTATGGCTACACCTTC. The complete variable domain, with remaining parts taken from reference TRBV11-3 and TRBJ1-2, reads EAGVVQSPRYKIIEKKQPVAFWCNPISGHNTLYWYLQNLGQGPELLIRYENEEAVDDSQLPKDRFSAERLKGVDSTLKIQPAELGDSAVYLCASSSLGANYGYTFGSGTRLTVV.